The 30 T cell receptor beta chains below come from one sample, sequenced in a study of T cells after yellow fever vaccination. TCRdb reanalysed the 5' RACE reads using MiXCR and keeps one entry per CDR3 protein. In the table there are a few hundred thousand distinct CDR3 sequences, around 8.1% of which are singletons. The specimen comprised PBMCs, sampled roughly 47 days after the first yellow fever vaccination. Receptor source: a man aged 18 to 29 who received the YFV17D yellow fever vaccine.

This clonotype was seen more than once but under ten times. The CDR3: CASSQVTGRNQPQHF. Here the CDR3 DNA reads TGCGCCAGCAGCCAAGTAACAGGTCGCAATCAGCCCCAGCATTTT. The chain carries TRBV4-1 and TRBJ1-5, with D maybe TRBD1 (5 bases). This CDR3 is 15 amino acids long. The V end was cut by 1 base, the J end by 2 bases, with 9 bases between. CDR1 MGHRA and CDR2 YSYEKL come from the germline V gene.

The table lists this clonotype with many counts. The chain recombines TRBV15 with TRBJ2-2; D not resolved. Germline CDR1 reads LNHNV; CDR2 reads YYDKDF (reference sequence). V shed 1 base and J shed 0 bases, with 12 bases lying between them. This CDR3 is 17 amino acids long. CDR3 protein: CATSRGRMNANTGELFF. In nucleotides, the CDR3 is TGTGCCACCAGCAGAGGACGGATGAACGCGAACACCGGGGAGCTGTTTTTT.

This clonotype was seen a few times. This chain joins TRBV20-1 and TRBJ2-1; weak D call: TRBD2 (7 bases). Trimming cost V 6 bases and J 3 bases, with 18 bases left between them. This CDR3 has 15 amino acids. CDR1 DFQATT and CDR2 SNEGSKA come from the germline V gene (reference sequence). The CDR3 loop reads CSAGGGSGGYNEQFF. In DNA, the CDR3 is TGCAGTGCAGGGGGGGGGAGTGGGGGCTACAATGAGCAGTTCTTC.

V and J are TRBV7-2 and TRBJ1-1; D call uncertain. The CDR3 length is 14 residues. CDR1 is SGHTA and CDR2 is FQGNSA in the germline V gene. The V end was cut by 3 bases, the J end by 1 base, with 9 bases between. CDR3 protein: CASSFDTWNTEAFF. The CDR3, as DNA: TGTGCCAGCAGCTTCGACACCTGGAACACTGAAGCTTTCTTT. The full variable domain, in which reference TRBV7-2 and TRBJ1-1 provide the parts outside the CDR3, is GAGVSQSPSNKVTEKGKDVELRCDPISGHTALYWYRQSLGQGLEFLIYFQGNSAPDKSGLPSDRFSAERTGGSVSTLTIQRTQQEDSAVYLCASSFDTWNTEAFFGQGTRLTVV.

The table lists this clonotype with a few counts. J is TRBJ1-5 and V is TRBV12-3 or TRBV12-4; D is perhaps TRBD1 (5 bases). V was shortened by 6 bases and J by 6 bases, with 21 bases between the two germline ends. This CDR3 spans 16 amino acids. Written as DNA, the CDR3 is TGTGCCAGCAGCTTTCGTGGGGTGTCAGGGTTTCAGCCCCAGCATTTT. Translated, it gives CASSFRGVSGFQPQHF.

This clonotype was counted a few times. V is TRBV7-2 and J is TRBJ2-5; D call uncertain. CDR1 is SGHTA, CDR2 FQGNSA, per germline. Trimming removed 3 bases from V and 8 bases from J, with 10 bases in between. CDR3 length equals 12 residues. The CDR3 DNA follows: TGTGCCAGCAGCTTGGCGACGGCTACCCAGTACTTC. The encoded protein is CASSLATATQYF. Looking up the rest from reference TRBV7-2 and TRBJ2-5 gives the full variable domain: GAGVSQSPSNKVTEKGKDVELRCDPISGHTALYWYRQSLGQGLEFLIYFQGNSAPDKSGLPSDRFSAERTGGSVSTLTIQRTQQEDSAVYLCASSLATATQYFGPGTRLLVL.

Ten or more counts support this clonotype. The chain has TRBV6-6 and TRBJ1-6; D not resolved. V lost 5 bases to trimming and J lost 13 bases, with 12 bases between them. CDR3 size: 12 residues. CDR1 is MNHNY, CDR2 SVGAGI, per germline (reference sequence). The CDR3 nucleotides read TGTGCCAGCAGTCTGACTCCGGTGCCCCTCCACTTT. Amino acids: CASSLTPVPLHF.

This clonotype was found a few times. V and J are TRBV20-1 and TRBJ2-4; D is possibly TRBD1 (6 bases). Germline V gene lookup returns CDR1 DFQATT and CDR2 SNEGSKA (reference sequence). Trimming pared 5 bases from V and 4 bases from J, leaving 12 bases between. The CDR3 has 13 residues. The CDR3 reads CSAPRTAKNIQYF. CDR3 bases: TGCAGTGCTCCCCGGACAGCAAAAAACATTCAGTACTTC.

This clonotype was recorded many times. CDR3: CASSLGRGGETQYF. The CDR3 coding sequence is TGTGCCAGCAGCCTCGGTAGGGGCGGTGAGACCCAGTACTTC. This chain links TRBV6-1 with TRBJ2-5; a possible D gene is TRBD1 (5 bases). This CDR3 spans 14 amino acids. V lost 6 bases to trimming and J lost 5 bases, with 16 bases between them. The germline V gene encodes CDR1 MNHNS and CDR2 SASEGT.

The chain links TRBV7-2 to TRBJ1-2; D is perhaps TRBD1 (5 bases). The CDR3 sequence is 14 residues long. The V gene's germline CDR1 is SGHTA and CDR2 FQGNSA. V was clipped by 6 bases and J by 4 bases, with 15 bases between them. The CDR3 bases are TGTGCCAGCAGTGGGGACGGGGATCTCTATGGCTACACCTTC. Amino acid sequence: CASSGDGDLYGYTF. Variable domain in full (rest from reference TRBV7-2 and TRBJ1-2): GAGVSQSPSNKVTEKGKDVELRCDPISGHTALYWYRQSLGQGLEFLIYFQGNSAPDKSGLPSDRFSAERTGGSVSTLTIQRTQQEDSAVYLCASSGDGDLYGYTFGSGTRLTVV.

This clonotype was detected a few times. The V call is TRBV5-1, the J call TRBJ1-2; no reliable D call. V lost 6 bases and J 6 bases, leaving 15 bases between the germline ends. The CDR3 has 13 amino acids. Germline assignment: CDR1 SGHRS and CDR2 YFSETQ. CDR3 in amino acids: CASNDLSGHGYTF. The CDR3, as DNA: TGCGCCAGCAACGACCTCAGTGGGCATGGCTACACCTTC.

The chain has TRBV6-6 and TRBJ1-1; TRBD1 aligns across 7 bases. CDR1 and CDR2 from the germline V gene are MNHNY and SVGAGI (reference sequence). Losses at the gene ends were 5 bases for V and 10 bases for J; bases not matched to a gene: 4. The CDR3 consists of 11 residues. The CDR3 coding sequence is TGTGCCAGCAGTCCACAGGGGACAGCTTTCTTT. It is translated as CASSPQGTAFF.

V gene TRBV3-1 combines with J gene TRBJ1-6; D unclear. Looked up from germline, CDR1 is LGHDT and CDR2 is YNNKEL (reference sequence). Trimming shortened V by 5 bases and J by 8 bases, and 10 bases separated the two germline ends. This CDR3 comprises 13 residues. CDR3: CASSSLQDSPLHF. The CDR3 bases are TGTGCCAGCAGCTCGCTCCAGGATTCACCCCTCCACTTT.

This clonotype has ten or more counts. The chain links TRBV7-9 to TRBJ2-7; tentatively, D is TRBD1 (6 bases). The ends were cut back, 6 bases at V and 0 bases at J, with 15 bases in the middle. The CDR3 consists of 15 residues. The germline CDR1 and CDR2 sequences are SEHNR and FQNEAQ (reference sequence). This chain's CDR3 is CASSLNRQVSYEQYF. The CDR3 DNA reads TGTGCCAGCAGTCTTAACAGACAGGTCTCCTACGAGCAGTACTTC. The whole variable domain, filled in from reference TRBV7-9 and TRBJ2-7, reads DTGVSQNPRHKITKRGQNVTFRCDPISEHNRLYWYRQTLGQGPEFLTYFQNEAQLEKSRLLSDRFSAERPKGSFSTLEIQRTEQGDSAMYLCASSLNRQVSYEQYFGPGTRLTVT.

The J gene is TRBJ2-2, the V gene TRBV9; D not certain. This CDR3 is built from 14 residues. Germline V CDR1 and CDR2: SGDLS, YYNGEE. The V end was cut by 7 bases, the J end by 4 bases, with 14 bases between. The CDR3 nucleotides read TGTGCCAGCGGCTTGGGTTACGGCACCGGGGAGCTGTTTTTT. This codes for CASGLGYGTGELFF.

The chain has TRBV29-1 and TRBJ2-2, with 7 positions matching TRBD2. Losses at the gene ends were 4 bases for V and 4 bases for J; bases not matched to a gene: 3. This CDR3 has 13 amino acids. Germline CDR1 and CDR2: SQVTM and ANQGSEA. Here the CDR3 reads CSVVGLLTGELFF. CDR3 sequence (DNA): TGCAGCGTTGTGGGACTACTCACCGGGGAGCTGTTTTTT.

This chain joins TRBV19 and TRBJ2-7, with D possibly being TRBD2 (6 bases). Between the trimmed V and J ends, which lost 1 base and 7 bases, there was a span of 11 bases. Germline V CDR1 and CDR2: LNHDA, SQIVND (reference sequence). There are 13 residues in the CDR3. The CDR3 bases are TGTGCCAGTAGTATAGTTGCGGGGTTGGAGCAGTACGTC. Translated, it gives CASSIVAGLEQYV.

This clonotype has only a few counts. The chain has TRBV12-3 or TRBV12-4 and TRBJ1-2; D gene unclear. V lost 1 base to trimming and J lost 4 bases, with 10 bases between them. The CDR3 is made up of 14 amino acids. For the CDR3, the DNA is TGTGCCAGCAGTTTAGACAGCCCAGCCTATGGCTACACCTTC. It encodes CASSLDSPAYGYTF.

This clonotype was seen at least ten times. The rearrangement links TRBV29-1 to TRBJ1-4; tentatively, D is TRBD1 (5 bases). Trimming shortened V by 1 base and J by 1 base, and 10 bases separated the two germline ends. This CDR3 has 15 residues. Germline CDR1 SQVTM, CDR2 ANQGSEA. This CDR3 reads CSVEVGRGTNEKLFF. CDR3 coding DNA: TGCAGCGTTGAAGTCGGAAGGGGAACTAATGAAAAACTGTTTTTT.

There are a few counts of this clonotype. A clone one base away is much larger, so this may be a read error. This sequence joins TRBV7-2 and TRBJ2-3, with 10 bases lining up with TRBD2. The germline V gene has CDR1 SGHTA and CDR2 FQGNSA. The CDR3 runs 14 residues. The V gene end was trimmed by 6 bases and the J gene end by 4 bases; junction bases not matched to a gene: 4. CDR3 DNA: TGTGCCAGCAGGGCCGGGACTAGCGCAGATACGCAGTATTTT. It encodes CASRAGTSADTQYF.

In its sample, this clonotype was seen a few times. The V gene is TRBV28, the J gene TRBJ2-7; unclear D gene. This CDR3 comprises 14 residues. The ends were cut back, 5 bases at V and 2 bases at J, with 13 bases in the middle. CDR1 MDHEN and CDR2 SYDVKM come from the germline V gene. The CDR3 DNA follows: TGTGCCAGCAGTAGGCAGACCCGGCCCTACGAGCAGTACGTC. This sequence encodes CASSRQTRPYEQYV.

J is TRBJ2-5 and V is TRBV7-2; 9 bases match TRBD1. The CDR3 sequence is 14 residues long. In germline, CDR1 is SGHTA, CDR2 FQGNSA. V was pared by 7 bases and J by 5 bases, with 8 bases of the junction left unmatched. The CDR3 nucleotides read TGTGCCAGCACCAAGGACAGGGGATCGGAGACCCAGTACTTC. It specifies CASTKDRGSETQYF.

In its sample, this clonotype was seen many times. The chain is built from TRBV4-1 and TRBJ2-2; D is ambiguous. CDR1 MGHRA and CDR2 YSYEKL come from the germline V gene. There are 15 residues in the CDR3. The V end was cut by 0 bases, the J end by 6 bases, with 11 bases between. The CDR3 DNA reads as TGCGCCAGCAGCCAAGAGGTACGGGCCTCCGGGGAGCTGTTTTTT. Translating gives CASSQEVRASGELFF.

This clonotype was observed a handful of times. This chain connects TRBV19 to TRBJ2-6, with D perhaps TRBD1 (6 bases). The germline V and J ends were trimmed by 1 base and 2 bases, with 9 bases remaining between them. The CDR3 totals 16 residues. CDR1 LNHDA and CDR2 SQIVND come from the germline V gene (reference sequence). The CDR3 is CASSIVGAPGANVLTF. CDR3 nucleotides: TGTGCCAGTAGTATAGTGGGGGCCCCTGGGGCCAACGTCCTGACTTTC.

The CDR3 nucleotides read TGTGCCAGCAGCTTGGTCCCAGAAGATCTCAGGGAGCTGTTTTTT. Encoded protein: CASSLVPEDLRELFF. The chain links TRBV5-5 to TRBJ2-2; D not resolved. The CDR3 totals 15 residues. V was cut by 0 bases and J by 9 bases, with 15 bases left in between. The V gene's germline CDR1 is SGHKS and CDR2 YYEKEE (reference sequence).

This clonotype has only a few counts. The genes are TRBV7-2 and TRBJ1-1, with a possible D match to TRBD1 (6 bases). CDR1 is SGHTA, CDR2 FQGNSA, per germline. The CDR3 is made up of 14 amino acids. The V end was cut by 3 bases, the J end by 7 bases, with 15 bases between. CDR3 amino acids: CASSLSRDTNEAFF. As DNA, the CDR3 is TGTGCCAGCAGCTTGTCCCGGGACACCAATGAAGCTTTCTTT.

In this sample, this clonotype turned up a few times. The chain recombines TRBV11-2 with TRBJ1-6; D not resolved. Deletions cut 4 bases from V and 9 bases from J, with 13 bases between. CDR3 length: 14 residues. Germline loops: CDR1 SGHAT, CDR2 FQNNGV. The CDR3 reads CASSSGIRGSPLHF. The CDR3 bases are TGTGCCAGCAGCTCTGGTATTCGTGGTTCACCCCTCCACTTT.

This clonotype has only a few counts. A much larger clone lies one base from this, so it may be a read error. The V gene is TRBV27, the J gene TRBJ2-3; D is unclear. V lost 2 bases to trimming and J lost 2 bases, with 14 bases between them. This CDR3 spans 16 amino acids. From germline, CDR1 is MNHEY and CDR2 SMNVEV (reference sequence). For the CDR3, the DNA is TGTGCCAGCAGTTTACTAGGCGGAACTAACACAGATACGCAGTATTTT. Translating gives CASSLLGGTNTDTQYF.

This clonotype was seen many times. The rearrangement joins TRBV6-5 to TRBJ1-1; 9 nucleotides agree with TRBD1. V lost 0 bases and J lost 1; bases outside the gene matches: 0. This CDR3 is built from 15 residues. CDR1 and CDR2 (germline): MNHEY, SVGAGI. The CDR3 nucleotides are TGTGCCAGCAGTTACTCGGGACAGGGGAACACTGAAGCTTTCTTT. Amino acid sequence: CASSYSGQGNTEAFF.

This clonotype was seen many times. This chain uses TRBV5-1 with TRBJ1-5; 10 nucleotides agree with TRBD1. The CDR3 contains 15 residues. Germline CDR1 is SGHRS and CDR2 is YFSETQ. V was pared by 3 bases and J by 4 bases, with 4 bases of the junction left unmatched. CDR3: CASSSTGGSNQPQHF. The CDR3 DNA reads as TGCGCCAGCAGCTCGACAGGGGGCAGTAATCAGCCCCAGCATTTT.